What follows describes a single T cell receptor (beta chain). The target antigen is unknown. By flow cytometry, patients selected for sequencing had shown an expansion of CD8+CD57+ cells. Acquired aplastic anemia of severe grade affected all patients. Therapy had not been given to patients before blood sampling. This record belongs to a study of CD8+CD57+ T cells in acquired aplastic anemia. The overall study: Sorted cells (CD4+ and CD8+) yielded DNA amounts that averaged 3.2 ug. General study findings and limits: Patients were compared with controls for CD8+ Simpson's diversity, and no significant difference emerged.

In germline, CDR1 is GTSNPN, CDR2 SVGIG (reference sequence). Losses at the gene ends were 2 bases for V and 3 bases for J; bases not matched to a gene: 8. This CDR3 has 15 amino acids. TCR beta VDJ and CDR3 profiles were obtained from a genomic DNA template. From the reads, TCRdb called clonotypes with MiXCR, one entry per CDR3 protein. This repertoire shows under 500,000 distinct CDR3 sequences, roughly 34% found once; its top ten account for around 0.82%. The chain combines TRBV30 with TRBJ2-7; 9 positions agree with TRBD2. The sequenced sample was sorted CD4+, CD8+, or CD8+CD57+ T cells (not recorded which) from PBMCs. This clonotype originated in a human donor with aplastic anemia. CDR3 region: CAWSSGSGRDYEQYF. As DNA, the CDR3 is TGTGCCTGGAGTTCGGGTAGCGGGAGAGACTACGAGCAGTACTTC. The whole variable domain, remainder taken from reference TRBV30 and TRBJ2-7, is SQTIHQWPATLVQPVGSPLSLECTVEGTSNPNLYWYRQAAGRGLQLLFYSVGIGQISSEVPQNLSASRPQDRQFILSSKKLLLSDSGFYLCAWSSGSGRDYEQYFGPGTRLTVT.